The present T cell receptor beta chain was sequenced within a study of T cell changes during pregnancy in multiple sclerosis. The CDR3 covers 14 residues. The ends were cut back, 0 bases at V and 5 bases at J, with 11 bases in the middle. Per the germline V gene, CDR1 is SGHRS and CDR2 is YFSETQ. The data were produced by immunoSEQ multiplex PCR, yet TCRdb's version contains in-frame clones alone and is incomplete. The sample includes tens of thousands of clones, approximately 93% of them seen just once. The sample was CD8+ T cells from peripheral blood mononuclear cells, taken in the second trimester of pregnancy. The clonotype originates from a female donor with multiple sclerosis, enrolled in a pregnancy study. The gene calls are TRBV5-1 and TRBJ1-1, with D possibly being TRBD1 (5 bases). The CDR3 reads CASSLGSGGTEAFF. The DNA of the CDR3 is TGCGCCAGCAGCTTGGGATCGGGGGGTACTGAAGCTTTCTTT. The variable domain in full, completed from reference TRBV5-1 and TRBJ1-1, reads KAGVTQTPRYLIKTRGQQVTLSCSPISGHRSVSWYQQTPGQGLQFLFEYFSETQRNKGNFPGRFSGRQFSNSRSEMNVSTLELGDSALYLCASSLGSGGTEAFFGQGTRLTVV.